This T cell receptor (beta chain) was captured by sequencing in a study of T cells in women clearing cervical HPV infection. Study as a whole: Blood came at first lesion visit for cases, post-clearance for controls.

Method: immunoSEQ multiplex PCR; TCRdb's copy keeps in-frame clones and lacks some. The sample data list roughly 30,000 clones. To note about this clone: The read halts 3 residues ahead of the CDR3 end, with the missing end drawn from the germline J gene.

Trimming shortened V by 6 bases and J by 4 bases, and 15 bases separated the two germline ends. This CDR3 has 14 residues. V gene TRBV12-3 or TRBV12-4 combines with J gene TRBJ2-5, with D perhaps TRBD1 (5 bases). The sequence was collected from a woman between 18 and 75 years old with a cervical HPV16 infection that either progressed to CIN3+ or cleared (not recorded which). The sequenced material came from blood buffy coat. The CDR3 loop reads CASRQQESGETQYF. The part of the CDR3 DNA that was read is TGTGCCAGCAGACAACAGGAGTCGGGAGAGACC.